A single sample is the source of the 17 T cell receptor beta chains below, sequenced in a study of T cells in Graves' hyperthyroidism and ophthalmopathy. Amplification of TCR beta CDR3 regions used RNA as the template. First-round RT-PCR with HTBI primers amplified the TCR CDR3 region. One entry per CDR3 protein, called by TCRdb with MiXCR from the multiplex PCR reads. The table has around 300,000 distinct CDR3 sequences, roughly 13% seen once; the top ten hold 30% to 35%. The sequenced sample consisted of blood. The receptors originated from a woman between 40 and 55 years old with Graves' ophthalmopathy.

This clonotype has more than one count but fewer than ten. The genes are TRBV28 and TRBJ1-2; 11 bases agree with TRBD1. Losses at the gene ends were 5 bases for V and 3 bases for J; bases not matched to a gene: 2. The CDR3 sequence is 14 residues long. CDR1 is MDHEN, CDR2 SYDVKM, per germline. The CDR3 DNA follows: TGTGCCAGCAGTCGGACAGGGGGCGACTATGGCTACACCTTC. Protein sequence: CASSRTGGDYGYTF.

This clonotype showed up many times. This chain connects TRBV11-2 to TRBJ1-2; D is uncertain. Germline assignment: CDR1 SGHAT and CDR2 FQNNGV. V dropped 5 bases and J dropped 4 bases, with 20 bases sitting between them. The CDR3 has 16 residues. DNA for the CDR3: TGTGCCAGCAGCGCCTTATCCGGGAGGCAGTTCTATGGCTACACCTTC. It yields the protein CASSALSGRQFYGYTF.

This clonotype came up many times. CDR3 DNA: TGTGCCAGCAGACCCGGACAGGGTGGAAATCAGCCCCAGCATTTT. This encodes CASRPGQGGNQPQHF. This chain links TRBV12-3 or TRBV12-4 with TRBJ1-5; 8 nucleotides line up with TRBD1. This CDR3 has 15 residues. The V segment lost 6 bases and the J segment 4 bases; nucleotides outside the gene matches: 8.

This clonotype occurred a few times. The CDR3: CASSFWGKGTEAFF. The CDR3 coding sequence is TGTGCCAGCAGTTTTTGGGGGAAAGGTACTGAAGCTTTCTTT. The chain combines TRBV27 with TRBJ1-1; D is perhaps TRBD1 (5 bases). Germline V lookup: CDR1 MNHEY, CDR2 SMNVEV (reference sequence). V was clipped by 3 bases and J by 5 bases, with 13 bases between them. This CDR3 comprises 14 residues.

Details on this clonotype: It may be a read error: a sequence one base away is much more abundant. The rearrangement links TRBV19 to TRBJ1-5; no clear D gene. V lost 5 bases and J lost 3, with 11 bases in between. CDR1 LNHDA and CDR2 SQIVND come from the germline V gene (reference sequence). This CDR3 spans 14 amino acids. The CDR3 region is CASSSRRDNQPQHF. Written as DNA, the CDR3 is TGTGCCAGTAGTTCCCGACGGGACAATCAGCCCCAGCATTTT.

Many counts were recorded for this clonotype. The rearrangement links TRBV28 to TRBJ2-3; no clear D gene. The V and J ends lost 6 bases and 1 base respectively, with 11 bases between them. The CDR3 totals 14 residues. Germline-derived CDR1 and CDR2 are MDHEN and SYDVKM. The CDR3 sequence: CASSYTQGTDTQYF. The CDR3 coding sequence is TGTGCCAGCAGCTACACCCAGGGCACAGATACGCAGTATTTT. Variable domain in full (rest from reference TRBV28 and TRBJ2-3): DVKVTQSSRYLVKRTGEKVFLECVQDMDHENMFWYRQDPGLGLRLIYFSYDVKMKEKGDIPEGYSVSREKKERFSLILESASTNQTSMYLCASSYTQGTDTQYFGPGTRLTVL.

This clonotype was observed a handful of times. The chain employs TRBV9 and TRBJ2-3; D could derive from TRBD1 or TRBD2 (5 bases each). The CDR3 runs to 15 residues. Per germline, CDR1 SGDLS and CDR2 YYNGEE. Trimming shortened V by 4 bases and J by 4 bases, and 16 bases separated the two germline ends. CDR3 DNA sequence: TGTGCCAGCAGCTCCCGGGACCTCGGGGCAGATACGCAGTATTTT. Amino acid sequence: CASSSRDLGADTQYF.

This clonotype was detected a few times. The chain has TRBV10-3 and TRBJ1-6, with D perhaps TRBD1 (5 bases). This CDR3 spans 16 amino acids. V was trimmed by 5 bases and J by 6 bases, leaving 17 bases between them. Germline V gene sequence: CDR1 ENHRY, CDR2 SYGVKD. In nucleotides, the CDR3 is TGTGCCATCAGTAAGACACAACAGGACCTTAATTCACCCCTCCACTTT. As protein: CAISKTQQDLNSPLHF.

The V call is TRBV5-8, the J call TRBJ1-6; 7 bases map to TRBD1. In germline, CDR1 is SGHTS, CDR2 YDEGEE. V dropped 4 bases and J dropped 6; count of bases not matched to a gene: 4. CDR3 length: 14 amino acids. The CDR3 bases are TGTGCCAGCAGCCCGGGACAGATTAATTCACCCCTCCACTTT. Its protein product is CASSPGQINSPLHF.

This CDR3 is CSAPGPAKGYEQYF. In DNA, the CDR3 is TGCAGTGCCCCGGGACCCGCGAAGGGCTACGAGCAGTACTTC. The chain recombines TRBV20-1 with TRBJ2-7; D may be TRBD1 or TRBD2 (5 bases each). V gave up 6 bases and J gave up 3 bases, with 18 bases separating them. CDR1 is DFQATT, CDR2 SNEGSKA, per germline (reference sequence). CDR3 size: 14 residues.

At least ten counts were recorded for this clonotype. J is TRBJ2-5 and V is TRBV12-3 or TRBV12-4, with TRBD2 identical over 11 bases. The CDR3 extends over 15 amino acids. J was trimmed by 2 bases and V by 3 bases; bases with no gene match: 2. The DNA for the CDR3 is TGTGCCAGCAGTTTTAGCGGGAGGGATCAAGAGACCCAGTACTTC. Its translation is CASSFSGRDQETQYF.

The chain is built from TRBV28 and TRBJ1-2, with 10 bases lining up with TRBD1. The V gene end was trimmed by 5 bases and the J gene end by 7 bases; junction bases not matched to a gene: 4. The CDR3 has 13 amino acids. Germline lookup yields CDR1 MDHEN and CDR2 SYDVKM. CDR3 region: CASSPTGGGGYTF. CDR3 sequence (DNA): TGTGCCAGCAGTCCGACAGGGGGCGGTGGCTACACCTTC.

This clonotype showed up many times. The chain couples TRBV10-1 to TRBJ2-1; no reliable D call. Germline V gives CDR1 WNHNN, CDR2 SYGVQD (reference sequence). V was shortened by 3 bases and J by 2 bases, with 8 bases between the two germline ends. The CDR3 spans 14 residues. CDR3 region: CASSDSLAYNEQFF. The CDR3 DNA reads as TGCGCCAGCAGTGACTCCCTAGCCTACAATGAGCAGTTCTTC.

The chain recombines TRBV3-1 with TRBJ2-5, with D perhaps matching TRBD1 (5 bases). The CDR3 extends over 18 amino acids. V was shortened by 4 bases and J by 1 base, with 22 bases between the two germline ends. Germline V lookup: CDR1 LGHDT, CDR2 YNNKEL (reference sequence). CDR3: CASSRESARGDIQETQYF. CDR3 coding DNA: TGTGCCAGCAGCCGAGAGAGCGCTAGGGGCGATATCCAAGAGACCCAGTACTTC.

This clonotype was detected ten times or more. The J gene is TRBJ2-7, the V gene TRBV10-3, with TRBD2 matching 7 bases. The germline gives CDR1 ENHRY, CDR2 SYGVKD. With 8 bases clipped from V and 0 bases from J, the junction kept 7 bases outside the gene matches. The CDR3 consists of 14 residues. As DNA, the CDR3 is TGTGCCATCTCGGGAGCGGGAAGCTCCTACGAGCAGTACTTC. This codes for CAISGAGSSYEQYF.

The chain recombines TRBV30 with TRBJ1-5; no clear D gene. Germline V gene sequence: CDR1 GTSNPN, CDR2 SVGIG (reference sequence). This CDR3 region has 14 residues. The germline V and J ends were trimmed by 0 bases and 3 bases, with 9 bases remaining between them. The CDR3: CAWSVGVINQPQHF. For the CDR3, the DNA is TGTGCCTGGAGTGTCGGGGTAATCAATCAGCCCCAGCATTTT.

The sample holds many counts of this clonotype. CDR3 sequence: CASRMNGVSNVQPQHF. CDR3 coding DNA: TGTGCCAGCAGGATGAACGGGGTGTCGAATGTTCAGCCCCAGCATTTT. The chain joins TRBV27 to TRBJ1-5; no firm D call. Germline CDR1 and CDR2: MNHEY and SMNVEV (reference sequence). Trimming stripped 6 bases from V and 6 bases from J, with 21 bases between. This CDR3 region has 16 residues.